This TCR beta chain was identified during a study of beta chain features in type 1 diabetes. Study observations and caveats: Over-representation of high TCR-expressing cells was a possible consequence of cDNA sequencing. Within patients, naive, central memory and Treg TCRB repertoires seemed more similar than within healthy donors. Junctions at VDJ sites from type 1 diabetes patients had fewer insertions and more deletions.

With respect to this clone: Its specificity is unknown. Other DNA sequences from this sample encode an identical CDR3 as well.

Trimming took off 2 bases at V and 4 bases at J, with 3 bases between the two ends. Germline V lookup: CDR1 MGHDK, CDR2 SYGVNS. The CDR3 length is 12 residues. All of the isolated RNA was reverse transcribed, so expressed TCRB transcripts were sequenced. Repertoires were generated with immunoSEQ multiplex PCR, while TCRdb's copy carries only in-frame clones and drops some. The sample holds 350,000 to 450,000 clones, around 14% seen once. The collection from each donor was one heparinised blood draw averaging about 116 mL. The TCR originated in a man younger than 40 in good health. Sequenced: naive CD4+ T cells from blood. This chain joins TRBV25-1 and TRBJ1-5, with unresolved D. The CDR3 DNA reads as TGTGCCAGCAGTGAAGGAAATCAGCCCCAGCATTTT. This encodes CASSEGNQPQHF. Supplemented by reference TRBV25-1 and TRBJ1-5, the full variable domain reads EADIYQTPRYLVIGTGKKITLECSQTMGHDKMYWYQQDPGMELHLIHYSYGVNSTEKGDLSSESTVSRIRTEHFPLTLESARPSHTSQYLCASSEGNQPQHFGDGTRLSIL.